This T cell receptor (beta chain) appears in the sequencing data of a study of T cells in Graves' hyperthyroidism and ophthalmopathy. Amplification of TCR beta CDR3 regions used RNA as the template. HTBI primers drove first-round RT-PCR of the TCR CDR3. TCRdb processed the multiplex PCR reads anew with MiXCR; each CDR3 protein has one entry. The sample includes hundreds of thousands of distinct CDR3 sequences, around 13% of them seen just once. Comment on this clonotype: Its antigen is unidentified.

The CDR3 extends over 16 amino acids. Germline values: CDR1 SGHNT, CDR2 YYREEE (reference sequence). The germline V and J ends were trimmed by 4 bases and 4 bases, with 21 bases remaining between them. Study-level findings and limits: Also found in blood were most expanded thyroid clonotypes above 0.001. A 13 V-J signature model discriminated ophthalmopathy versus stable hyperthyroidism.

Based on clinical symptoms, serum thyroxine and TRAb, thyroid ultrasound and orbital computed tomography, diagnoses were reached. Blood was obtained at the first hyperthyroidism diagnosis, which preceded any ophthalmopathy symptoms. The sample taken for sequencing was blood. The J gene is TRBJ2-7, the V gene TRBV5-4; a possible D gene is TRBD2 (5 bases). This clonotype was obtained from a woman younger than 45 with Graves' hyperthyroidism that later progressed to Graves' ophthalmopathy. CDR3 residues: CASSPGSSAGKYEQYF. The CDR3 DNA sequence: TGTGCCAGCAGCCCAGGAAGTAGCGCCGGGAAGTACGAGCAGTACTTC.